Shown below are 19 T cell receptor beta chains from a single sample sequenced in a study of cytomegalovirus exposure and HLA in healthy donors (TCRdb year 2017). Library prep was done by the immunoSEQ multiplex PCR assay. For the multiplex PCR, a mixture combining 60 forward primers for TCR Vbeta segments and 13 reverse primers for TCR Jbeta segments was used. Drawn from immuneACCESS, this table holds only the in-frame rearrangements with V and J called that TCRdb kept. Clones are partly lost; checked studies trace under half to an unresolved V gene and leave the rest unexplained. This sample comprises some 150,000 clones, approximately 82% of them detected only once. The ten most abundant clones make up 1.5% to 1.9% of the sample. The sample consisted of PBMCs. Source of these receptors: a man aged 40-49 years in good health and CMV-seronegative.

The chain has TRBV7-3 and TRBJ1-2, with D perhaps matching TRBD1 (5 bases). Germline V gene lookup returns CDR1 SGHTA and CDR2 FQGTGA. The CDR3 contains 13 residues. The V end was cut by 5 bases, the J end by 2 bases, with 9 bases between. CDR3 region: CASSLGGNYGYTF. CDR3 coding DNA: TGTGCCAGCAGCCTGGGGGGAAACTATGGCTACACCTTC.

The rearrangement joins TRBV19 to TRBJ1-2; 7 bases align to TRBD1. This CDR3 has 14 amino acids. The germline CDR1 and CDR2 sequences are LNHDA and SQIVND (reference sequence). J gave up 2 bases and V 5 bases, and 5 bases lay outside the gene matches. The DNA for the CDR3 is TGTGCCAGTAGTGCCCAGACAGGGAACTATGGCTACACCTTC. It specifies CASSAQTGNYGYTF.

The V gene is TRBV5-4, the J gene TRBJ1-1; no reliable D call. Germline CDR1 SGHNT, CDR2 YYREEE (reference sequence). V lost 4 bases and J 3 bases, leaving 10 bases between the germline ends. The CDR3 sequence is 13 residues long. This chain's CDR3 is CASSRTDYTEAFF. CDR3 bases: TGTGCCAGCAGCCGTACAGATTACACTGAAGCTTTCTTT.

This chain links TRBV11-2 with TRBJ2-1, with D perhaps matching TRBD2 (5 bases). The CDR3 covers 16 residues. Trimming cost V 2 bases and J 0 bases, with 11 bases left between them. The V gene's germline CDR1 is SGHAT and CDR2 FQNNGV. CDR3 protein: CASSLSSANSYNEQFF. Here the CDR3 DNA reads TGTGCCAGCAGCTTAAGTAGCGCAAACTCCTACAATGAGCAGTTCTTC.

V gene TRBV7-9 combines with J gene TRBJ2-7, with D tentatively TRBD1 (5 bases). In germline, CDR1 is SEHNR, CDR2 FQNEAQ (reference sequence). This CDR3 region has 15 residues. V lost 0 bases and J lost 7, with 16 bases in between. In nucleotides, the CDR3 is TGTGCCAGCAGCTTAGCAGGGGCGCCTTGGGGAGAGCAGTACTTC. As protein: CASSLAGAPWGEQYF.

This chain uses TRBV7-2 with TRBJ2-5; D unclear. Germline-derived CDR1 and CDR2 are SGHTA and FQGNSA. The CDR3 covers 13 residues. V was trimmed by 6 bases and J by 2 bases, leaving 10 bases between them. The CDR3 DNA is TGTGCCAGCAGGGTCCGCGTTCAAGAGACCCAGTACTTC. Protein sequence: CASRVRVQETQYF.

The J gene is TRBJ2-3, the V gene TRBV19; the match to TRBD2 covers 10 bases. The CDR3 has 15 amino acids. The J segment lost 2 bases and the V segment lost 6 bases, leaving 5 bases of the junction unmatched. Germline V lookup: CDR1 LNHDA, CDR2 SQIVND (reference sequence). The CDR3 DNA is TGTGCCAGTAGACCTACTAGCGGGGTCACAGATACGCAGTATTTT. Protein product: CASRPTSGVTDTQYF. Complete variable domain (other parts from reference TRBV19 and TRBJ2-3): DGGITQSPKYLFRKEGQNVTLSCEQNLNHDAMYWYRQDPGQGLRLIYYSQIVNDFQKGDIAEGYSVSREKKESFPLTVTSAQKNPTAFYLCASRPTSGVTDTQYFGPGTRLTVL.

The chain joins TRBV19 to TRBJ1-2, with 10 bases fitting TRBD1. The germline V gene encodes CDR1 LNHDA and CDR2 SQIVND (reference sequence). Losses at the gene ends were 6 bases for V and 8 bases for J; bases not matched to a gene: 12. There are 15 residues in the CDR3. The CDR3 nucleotides are TGTGCCAGTAGACAACTCCCCGGGACAGGGGTGGGCTACACCTTC. It codes for CASRQLPGTGVGYTF.

This chain joins TRBV7-9 and TRBJ1-1, with a possible D match to TRBD1 (6 bases). This CDR3 is 15 amino acids long. The ends were cut back, 5 bases at V and 1 base at J, with 14 bases in the middle. Germline assignment: CDR1 SEHNR and CDR2 FQNEAQ (reference sequence). This CDR3 reads CASSQGNSGNTEAFF. The DNA of the CDR3 is TGTGCCAGCAGCCAGGGGAACAGCGGGAACACTGAAGCTTTCTTT.

This clone was found a few times. Here the CDR3 reads CASSESGTSGGGYNEQFF. In DNA, the CDR3 is TGTGCCAGCAGTGAATCCGGGACTAGCGGGGGGGGCTACAATGAGCAGTTCTTC. The chain links TRBV25-1 to TRBJ2-1, with 16 bases matching TRBD2. V was clipped by 1 base and J by 3 bases; unmatched bases: 3. The CDR3 extends over 18 amino acids. Germline loops: CDR1 MGHDK, CDR2 SYGVNS.

This clone was picked up a small number of times. The J gene is TRBJ2-2, the V gene TRBV5-1; tentative D call: TRBD1 (5 bases). This CDR3 region has 13 residues. V was pared by 4 bases and J by 6 bases, with 10 bases between. Germline-derived CDR1 and CDR2 are SGHRS and YFSETQ. CDR3 nucleotides: TGCGCCAGCAGCCCACTGACAGCCGGGGAGCTGTTTTTT. Protein: CASSPLTAGELFF.

The rearrangement links TRBV5-3 to TRBJ2-7; 11 bases are shared with TRBD1. TRBV5-3 is an ORF, and what it does is uncertain. Trimming took 0 bases from V and 5 from J; bases not matched to a gene: 4. This CDR3 spans 15 amino acids. DNA of the CDR3: TGTGCCAGAAGCTTGGAGGGACAGGGGGGCCACGAGCAGTACTTC. Its protein product is CARSLEGQGGHEQYF.

The genes are TRBV9 and TRBJ2-2; 12 bases match TRBD2. CDR1 is SGDLS, CDR2 YYNGEE, per germline. This CDR3 region has 18 residues. Unmatched junction bases numbered 11, after V lost 4 bases and J lost 4 bases. The CDR3 coding sequence is TGTGCCAGCAGCCAATACAAACTAGCGGGAGGAGGCACCGGGGAGCTGTTTTTT. Encoded protein: CASSQYKLAGGGTGELFF.

The rearrangement uses TRBV7-9 and TRBJ1-2; D perhaps matches TRBD1 (6 bases). V lost 4 bases and J lost 4, with 13 bases in between. CDR3 size: 14 residues. Per germline, CDR1 SEHNR and CDR2 FQNEAQ (reference sequence). CDR3 amino acids: CASSSTGVIYGYTF. The CDR3 DNA reads as TGTGCCAGCAGCTCGACAGGAGTTATCTATGGCTACACCTTC.

V gene TRBV6-5 combines with J gene TRBJ1-2; D remains ambiguous. CDR3 length equals 16 residues. V gave up 0 bases and J gave up 2 bases, with 13 bases separating them. Germline V gives CDR1 MNHEY, CDR2 SVGAGI. As DNA, the CDR3 is TGTGCCAGCAGTTACTCGATGAGGAGACGGAACTATGGCTACACCTTC. It specifies CASSYSMRRRNYGYTF.

This clone was detected a few times. The chain has TRBV12-5 and TRBJ1-6; D is possibly TRBD1 (5 bases). Germline values: CDR1 LGHNT, CDR2 FRNRAP. The CDR3 is made up of 16 amino acids. V was cut by 7 bases and J by 3 bases, with 16 bases left in between. The CDR3 DNA follows: TGTGCTAGTGCCCTAACAGGAGGGGTCTATAATTCACCCCTCCACTTT. It codes for CASALTGGVYNSPLHF.

The chain joins TRBV27 to TRBJ2-7; TRBD1 agrees at 9 bases. This CDR3 spans 15 amino acids. The ends lost 10 bases at V and 3 bases at J; junction bases unmatched: 13. The germline V gene encodes CDR1 MNHEY and CDR2 SMNVEV (reference sequence). The DNA for the CDR3 is TGTGCCATCTCCCCCGGGACAGGGCCTCTCTACGAGCAGTACTTC. Its protein is CAISPGTGPLYEQYF.

The chain uses TRBV4-2 and TRBJ1-3, with D perhaps TRBD1 (5 bases). The CDR3 sequence is 14 residues long. CDR1 and CDR2 from the germline V gene are LGHNA and YNFKEQ. V lost 4 bases to trimming and J lost 1 base, with 8 bases between them. The CDR3 is CASSPAGSGNTIYF. The DNA for the CDR3 is TGTGCCAGCAGCCCAGCAGGGTCTGGAAACACCATATATTTT.

The chain couples TRBV6-5 to TRBJ1-2; D not resolved. V lost 6 bases, J lost 4 bases, and 6 bases lay in between. This CDR3 is built from 11 residues. CDR1 MNHEY and CDR2 SVGAGI come from the germline V gene. CDR3 DNA: TGTGCCAGCAGAGAGTCCTATGGCTACACCTTC. Amino acids: CASRESYGYTF.